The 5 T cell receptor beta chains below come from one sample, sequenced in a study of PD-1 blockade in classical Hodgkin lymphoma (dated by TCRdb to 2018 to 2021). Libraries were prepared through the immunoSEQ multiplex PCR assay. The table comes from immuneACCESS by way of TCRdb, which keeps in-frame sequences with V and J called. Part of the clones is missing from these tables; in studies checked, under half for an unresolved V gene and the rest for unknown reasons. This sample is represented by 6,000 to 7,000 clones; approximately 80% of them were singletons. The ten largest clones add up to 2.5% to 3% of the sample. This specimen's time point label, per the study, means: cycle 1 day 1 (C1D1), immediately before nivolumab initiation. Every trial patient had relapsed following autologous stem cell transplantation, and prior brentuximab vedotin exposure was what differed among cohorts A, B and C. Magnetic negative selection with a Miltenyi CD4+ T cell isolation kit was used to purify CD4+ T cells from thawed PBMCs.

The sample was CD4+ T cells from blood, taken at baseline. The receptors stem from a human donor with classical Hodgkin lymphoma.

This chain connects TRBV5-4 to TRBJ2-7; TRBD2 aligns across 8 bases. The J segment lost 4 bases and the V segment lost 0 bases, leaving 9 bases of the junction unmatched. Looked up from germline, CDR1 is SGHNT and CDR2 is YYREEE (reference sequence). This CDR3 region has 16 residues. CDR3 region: CASSLAAGGGSYEQYF. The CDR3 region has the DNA TGTGCCAGCAGCTTGGCCGCGGGGGGCGGGTCGTACGAGCAGTACTTC.

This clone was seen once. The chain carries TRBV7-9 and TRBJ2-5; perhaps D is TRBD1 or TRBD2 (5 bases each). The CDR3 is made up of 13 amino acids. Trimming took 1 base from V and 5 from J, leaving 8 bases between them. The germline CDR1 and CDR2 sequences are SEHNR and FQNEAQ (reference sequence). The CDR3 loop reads CASSLGGLETQYF. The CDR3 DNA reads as TGTGCCAGCAGCTTAGGGGGGTTGGAGACCCAGTACTTC.

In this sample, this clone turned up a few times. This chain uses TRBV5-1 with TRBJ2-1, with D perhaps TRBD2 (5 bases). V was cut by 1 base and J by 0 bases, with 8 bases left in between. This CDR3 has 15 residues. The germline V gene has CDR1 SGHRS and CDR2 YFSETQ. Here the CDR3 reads CASSLSGSSYNEQFF. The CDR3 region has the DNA TGCGCCAGCAGCTTGTCGGGGAGCTCCTACAATGAGCAGTTCTTC.

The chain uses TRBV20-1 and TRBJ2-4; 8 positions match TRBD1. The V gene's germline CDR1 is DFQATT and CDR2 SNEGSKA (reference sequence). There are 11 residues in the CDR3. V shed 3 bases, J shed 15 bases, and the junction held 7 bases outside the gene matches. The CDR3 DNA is TGCAGTGCTAGTTTGGACAGGGCGAGGTACTTC. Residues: CSASLDRARYF.

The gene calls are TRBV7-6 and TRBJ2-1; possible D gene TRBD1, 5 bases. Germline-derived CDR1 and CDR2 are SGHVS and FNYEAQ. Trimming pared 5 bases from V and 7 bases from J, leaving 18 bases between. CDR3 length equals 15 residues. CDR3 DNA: TGTGCCAGCAGCGTCGGGCCAACTGCAGGGAATGAGCAGTTCTTC. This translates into CASSVGPTAGNEQFF.